Below are 30 T cell receptor beta chains sequenced from a single sample in a study of CD8 T cells in ankylosing spondylitis (dated by TCRdb to about 2017). Library preparation was by 5' RACE. Sequencing was performed on an Illumina HiSeq 2500. The public reads were reprocessed in TCRdb via fastp at Q25 and MiXCR, keeping in-frame beta chains. CDR3 protein duplicates are merged, each entry listing the most common genes and DNA. The sample has some 240,000 distinct CDR3 sequences on record, 18% of them singletons. Clones ranked in the top ten supply under 40% of the sample. The sample taken for sequencing was blood, either unsorted or a sorted T cell fraction (not recorded which). The receptors were gathered from a male donor with ankylosing spondylitis or in good health (not recorded which).

This clonotype was counted between two and nine times. This chain joins TRBV29-1 and TRBJ1-1; D is uncertain. Trimming left V 5 bases short and J 0 bases short, with 13 bases between. Germline lookup yields CDR1 SQVTM and CDR2 ANQGSEA. The CDR3 consists of 14 residues. The chain's CDR3 is CSVSARTMNTEAFF. CDR3 sequence (DNA): TGCAGCGTTTCGGCCCGCACAATGAACACTGAAGCTTTCTTT.

V gene TRBV19 combines with J gene TRBJ1-5, with a tentative D call TRBD1 (5 bases). The germline V gene encodes CDR1 LNHDA and CDR2 SQIVND (reference sequence). The CDR3 covers 13 residues. Between the trimmed V and J ends, which lost 7 bases and 3 bases, there was a span of 10 bases. CDR3 DNA sequence: TGTGCCAGTACATACAGGAACAATCAGCCCCAGCATTTT. It codes for CASTYRNNQPQHF.

This chain joins TRBV6-1 and TRBJ1-5; TRBD1 matches 7 bases. Germline V CDR1 and CDR2: MNHNS, SASEGT. V was pared by 5 bases and J by 6 bases, with 10 bases of the junction left unmatched. CDR3 size: 15 residues. The CDR3: CASSPNDRASQPQHF. The CDR3, as DNA: TGTGCCAGCAGTCCGAACGACAGGGCGAGTCAGCCCCAGCATTTT.

CDR3 residues: CASSLNLAGGPPDTQYF. The CDR3 nucleotides read TGCGCCAGCAGCTTAAACCTAGCGGGAGGGCCTCCAGATACGCAGTATTTT. This chain links TRBV5-1 with TRBJ2-3, with 12 bases lining up with TRBD2. CDR3 length: 17 amino acids. J was trimmed by 4 bases and V by 2 bases; bases with no gene match: 8. The germline CDR1 and CDR2 sequences are SGHRS and YFSETQ.

The chain uses TRBV4-1 and TRBJ2-7; no reliable D call. Trimming took 3 bases from V and 4 from J, leaving 10 bases between them. Germline V CDR1 and CDR2: MGHRA, YSYEKL. CDR3 length: 13 amino acids. The CDR3 DNA reads TGCGCCAGCAGCCATCCAACTACTTACGAGCAGTACTTC. It translates to CASSHPTTYEQYF.

This clonotype showed up many times. V is TRBV27 and J is TRBJ2-1; a possible D gene is TRBD1 (6 bases). The ends were cut back, 6 bases at V and 5 bases at J, with 14 bases in the middle. The CDR3 loop spans 14 amino acids. CDR1 is MNHEY, CDR2 SMNVEV, per germline (reference sequence). CDR3 nucleotides: TGTGCCAGCAGCACCGCGGACAGTAACAATGAGCAGTTCTTC. Its translation is CASSTADSNNEQFF.

The table lists this clonotype with a few counts. This sequence joins TRBV29-1 and TRBJ2-1; unclear D gene. This CDR3 comprises 14 residues. Between the trimmed V and J ends, which lost 2 bases and 3 bases, there was a span of 11 bases. Germline V gene sequence: CDR1 SQVTM, CDR2 ANQGSEA. The CDR3 DNA is TGCAGCGTTGAAACTGGCTCTAACTACAATGAGCAGTTCTTC. Translation: CSVETGSNYNEQFF.

This clonotype was counted between two and nine times. The chain carries TRBV12-3 or TRBV12-4 and TRBJ1-1, with TRBD1 matching over 7 bases. Trimming at V came to 7 bases and at J to 10 bases, leaving 12 bases not matched to a gene. The CDR3 extends over 13 amino acids. The CDR3 bases are TGTGCCAGCACGGGAGGGGGCTCCAGGGGAGCTTTCTTT. It specifies CASTGGGSRGAFF.

Only a few counts were recorded for this clonotype. The chain couples TRBV11-2 to TRBJ2-7, with D uncertain. The germline V gene encodes CDR1 SGHAT and CDR2 FQNNGV. This CDR3 has 15 amino acids. V was clipped by 1 base and J by 2 bases, with 12 bases between them. The CDR3 nucleotides are TGTGCCAGCAGCTTAGTTTCCTTTGGAGCCTACGAGCAGTACTTC. Residues: CASSLVSFGAYEQYF. Full variable domain (missing parts from reference TRBV11-2 and TRBJ2-7): EAGVAQSPRYKIIEKRQSVAFWCNPISGHATLYWYQQILGQGPKLLIQFQNNGVVDDSQLPKDRFSAERLKGVDSTLKIQPAKLEDSAVYLCASSLVSFGAYEQYFGPGTRLTVT.

This clonotype occurred a few times. The chain is built from TRBV29-1 and TRBJ2-7; TRBD1 matches at 9 bases. CDR1 and CDR2 from the germline V gene are SQVTM and ANQGSEA. The CDR3 covers 15 residues. J was trimmed by 5 bases and V by 3 bases; bases with no gene match: 11. Written as DNA, the CDR3 is TGCAGCGTTGACGTAAGGGACAGGGAATCCCACGAGCAGTACTTC. It translates to CSVDVRDRESHEQYF.

This sequence joins TRBV11-2 and TRBJ2-1, with 8 bases fitting TRBD2. Germline V gene data show CDR1 as SGHAT and CDR2 as FQNNGV. This CDR3 has 17 residues. V gave up 4 bases and J gave up 0 bases; unmatched junction bases: 8. The CDR3 DNA reads TGTGCCAGCAGCTGGTTCTTAGCGGGAACCTCCTACAATGAGCAGTTCTTC. It codes for CASSWFLAGTSYNEQFF.

The chain combines TRBV5-6 with TRBJ1-4; no clear D gene. Per germline, CDR1 SGHDT and CDR2 YYEEEE. The CDR3 length is 14 residues. With 0 bases removed from V and 5 bases from J, the gap between germline ends came to 8 bases. CDR3 in DNA: TGTGCCAGCAGCTTGGGGGCAAGGAATGAAAAACTGTTTTTT. Translated, it gives CASSLGARNEKLFF.

This clonotype has more than one count but fewer than ten. This chain connects TRBV4-2 to TRBJ2-7, with D possibly being TRBD1 or TRBD2 (5 bases each). Between the trimmed V and J ends, which lost 3 bases and 4 bases, there was a span of 19 bases. The germline V gene has CDR1 LGHNA and CDR2 YNFKEQ. There are 16 residues in the CDR3. In DNA, the CDR3 is TGTGCCAGCAGCCATGCCGTGGGGCCGGGGATTTACGAGCAGTACTTC. This codes for CASSHAVGPGIYEQYF.

CDR3 bases: TGTGCCAGCAGACGCGACCAAGGGTTGGGCAACGAGCAGTACTTC. Protein sequence: CASRRDQGLGNEQYF. The genes are TRBV6-1 and TRBJ2-7; D unclear. In germline, CDR1 is MNHNS, CDR2 SASEGT. The V end was cut by 6 bases, the J end by 5 bases, with 20 bases between. This CDR3 region has 15 residues.

The CDR3 sequence is CASSYGAASTDTQYF. DNA for the CDR3: TGTGCCAGCAGTTACGGGGCAGCGAGCACAGATACGCAGTATTTT. This rearrangement joins TRBV6-5 to TRBJ2-3, with a weak D call TRBD1 (5 bases). The CDR3 consists of 15 residues. Trimming removed 2 bases from V and 0 bases from J, with 9 bases in between. The germline V gene encodes CDR1 MNHEY and CDR2 SVGAGI.

V usage is TRBV7-9 and J usage is TRBJ1-2, with 7 positions matching TRBD1. CDR1 is SEHNR, CDR2 FQNEAQ, per germline (reference sequence). Unmatched junction bases numbered 8, after V lost 1 base and J lost 6 bases. The length of the CDR3 is 15 residues. The CDR3 nucleotides read TGTGCCAGCAGCTTAGGCCTAGGACAGGCGGATGGCTACACCTTC. Translation gives CASSLGLGQADGYTF.

Comment on this clonotype: At one boundary the junction diverges from the germline segment, which might be a read error. This chain links TRBV15 with TRBJ2-1; D remains ambiguous. CDR1 LNHNV and CDR2 YYDKDF come from the germline V gene (reference sequence). The CDR3 has 13 residues. CDR3 loop: CATSRLNEDEPFF. The CDR3 DNA follows: TGTGCCACCAGCAGGTTAAACGAGGATGAGCCGTTCTTC.

The chain is built from TRBV13 and TRBJ1-1, with 9 nucleotides matching TRBD1. The V and J ends lost 1 base and 3 bases, in that order; junction bases with no gene match: 6. This CDR3 spans 16 amino acids. Germline values: CDR1 PRHDT, CDR2 FYEKMQ (reference sequence). The CDR3 spells CASSLVGTGMDTEAFF. The CDR3 region has the DNA TGTGCCAGCAGCTTAGTCGGGACAGGGATGGACACTGAAGCTTTCTTT.

This chain joins TRBV6-1 and TRBJ1-1, with 12 bases aligning to TRBD1. The CDR3 runs 16 residues. V was clipped by 5 bases and J by 8 bases; unmatched bases: 12. CDR1 and CDR2 from the germline V gene are MNHNS and SASEGT. The CDR3 region has the DNA TGTGCCAGCAGTCTTGAATCCGGGACAGGGGGCGGAGAAGCTTTCTTT. It yields the protein CASSLESGTGGGEAFF.

This clonotype was seen a few times. The gene calls are TRBV4-3 and TRBJ2-2, with TRBD2 matching over 10 bases. CDR1 is LGHNA, CDR2 YSLEER, per germline. CDR3 length: 18 amino acids. Trimming cost V 1 base and J 0 bases; bases outside gene matches: 5. The CDR3 DNA reads as TGCGCCAGCAGCCAAGGGCCGGGACTAGCGACGAACACCGGGGAGCTGTTTTTT. This gives the protein CASSQGPGLATNTGELFF.

This clonotype was seen at least ten times. V and J are TRBV10-3 and TRBJ2-7; a weak D match, TRBD1 (6 bases). CDR3 length: 15 residues. V lost 4 bases and J lost 7, with 20 bases in between. Per the germline V gene, CDR1 is ENHRY and CDR2 is SYGVKD. The DNA for the CDR3 is TGTGCCATCAGTGTTGGGGGCGGCAGCCGAGGGGAGCAGTACTTC. It codes for CAISVGGGSRGEQYF.

In DNA form, the CDR3 reads TGTGCCAGCAGTTTTTATAACACTGAAGCTTTCTTT. Protein sequence: CASSFYNTEAFF. This chain links TRBV12-3 or TRBV12-4 with TRBJ1-1, with D hard to call. Trimming took 3 bases from V and 2 from J, leaving 4 bases between them. The CDR3 is made up of 12 amino acids.

With regard to this clonotype: A much larger clone sits a single nucleotide away, making a read error possible. The rearrangement uses TRBV29-1 and TRBJ2-7; no firm D call. Germline V gene lookup returns CDR1 SQVTM and CDR2 ANQGSEA. The CDR3 contains 16 residues. The chain's CDR3 is CSVEFEESGRIYKQYF. As DNA, the CDR3 is TGCAGCGTTGAATTCGAGGAGTCCGGCCGGATCTACAAGCAGTACTTC.

The V gene is TRBV9, the J gene TRBJ2-5; tentatively, D is TRBD1 or TRBD2 (6 bases each). CDR1 is SGDLS and CDR2 is YYNGEE in the germline V gene. V lost 0 bases to trimming and J lost 0 bases, with 12 bases between them. This CDR3 is 16 amino acids long. CDR3 DNA sequence: TGTGCCAGCAGCGTAGACGACGGGGGCTACCAAGAGACCCAGTACTTC. This translates into CASSVDDGGYQETQYF.

This clonotype was counted at least ten times. The V and J genes are TRBV29-1 and TRBJ2-5; D unresolved. Germline V gene data show CDR1 as SQVTM and CDR2 as ANQGSEA. V was clipped by 1 base and J by 1 base, with 7 bases between them. CDR3 length: 13 residues. The CDR3 is CSVEVFSQETQYF. The DNA of the CDR3 is TGCAGCGTTGAAGTTTTTTCCCAAGAGACCCAGTACTTC.

The chain has TRBV11-2 and TRBJ2-7, with 9 bases that match TRBD2. V trimming: 0 bases; J trimming: 4 bases; junction bases outside the gene matches: 10. Per germline, CDR1 SGHAT and CDR2 FQNNGV. This CDR3 has 17 residues. The CDR3, as DNA: TGTGCCAGCAGCTTAGATTTGGCGGGAGGGCCTATGTACGAGCAGTACTTC. It specifies CASSLDLAGGPMYEQYF.

This clonotype was observed many times. V is TRBV9 and J is TRBJ2-2; D gene unclear. Germline-derived CDR1 and CDR2 are SGDLS and YYNGEE. V was shortened by 1 base and J by 0 bases, with 1 base between the two germline ends. This CDR3 contains 13 residues. In nucleotides, the CDR3 is TGTGCCAGCAGCGTAACGAACACCGGGGAGCTGTTTTTT. Translated, it gives CASSVTNTGELFF. Supplemented by reference TRBV9 and TRBJ2-2, the full variable domain reads DSGVTQTPKHLITATGQRVTLRCSPRSGDLSVYWYQQSLDQGLQFLIQYYNGEERAKGNILERFSAQQFPDLHSELNLSSLELGDSALYFCASSVTNTGELFFGEGSRLTVL.

This rearrangement joins TRBV29-1 to TRBJ2-3, with D perhaps matching TRBD1 or TRBD2 (5 bases each). This CDR3 is built from 13 residues. The V end was cut by 4 bases, the J end by 2 bases, with 10 bases between. The germline V gene has CDR1 SQVTM and CDR2 ANQGSEA. The CDR3 coding sequence is TGCAGCGTTGTAGGGACCATCACAGATACGCAGTATTTT. Protein product: CSVVGTITDTQYF.

CDR3 DNA: TGTGCCAGCACCCGCGGGGTCGAGCAGTACTTC. This encodes CASTRGVEQYF. The chain has TRBV27 and TRBJ2-7; perhaps TRBD2 as D (6 bases). The V end lost 7 bases, the J end lost 6 bases, and 10 bases lay between the germline ends. The CDR3 extends over 11 amino acids. Per germline, CDR1 MNHEY and CDR2 SMNVEV (reference sequence).

At least ten counts were recorded for this clonotype. The chain is built from TRBV10-2 and TRBJ2-1; possible D gene TRBD1, 6 bases. The CDR3 is 12 residues long. Germline CDR1 reads WSHSY; CDR2 reads SAAADI. The germline V and J ends were trimmed by 3 bases and 15 bases, with 15 bases remaining between them. DNA for the CDR3: TGCGCCAGCAGTGAAGGAGAAAGCAGGGGGTTCTTC. Amino acid sequence: CASSEGESRGFF.